This is a list of T cell receptor beta chains from one sample in a study of T cells after yellow fever vaccination. MiXCR was run by TCRdb on the 5' RACE reads, yielding one entry per CDR3 protein. The sample has some 390,000 distinct CDR3 sequences; about 6.2% are singletons. The specimen comprised PBMCs, sampled 5 days after the yellow fever booster vaccination. The receptors were sampled from a man aged 30 to 39 who received the YFV17D yellow fever vaccine. The CDR3 runs from the conserved cysteine through the conserved F or W. D genes are given only for firm matches. Clone size is shown for a subset of rows, as once, few, many or a class of expanded clone.

CDR3nt,CDR3aa,v_gene,abundance,d_gene,j_gene
TGCAGTGCTAGAGATCAGGAAGGCCGAAGCACCGGGGAGCTGTTTTTT,CSARDQEGRSTGELFF,TRBV20-1,.,.,TRBJ2-2
TGCAGTGCTGAACTAGCGGGTAGCGTAGATACGCAGTATTTT,CSAELAGSVDTQYF,TRBV20-1,few,TRBD2,TRBJ2-3
TGTGCCAGCAGTTCAGCCGGATGGGATAACGGGGAGCTGTTTTTT,CASSSAGWDNGELFF,TRBV12-3/TRBV12-4,many,.,TRBJ2-2
TGTGCCATCAGTGAGATGATCTTGGGGCCCGGGCAGTACTTC,CAISEMILGPGQYF,TRBV10-3,many,.,TRBJ2-7
TGTGCCACCAGTGATCCCGGGACTAGCGGGAGGGACTCCTACAATGAGCAGTTCTTC,CATSDPGTSGRDSYNEQFF,TRBV24-1,many,TRBD2,TRBJ2-1
TGTGCCAGCAGTTACTCGAGGTCAGGGATAATGTCAGATACGCAGTATTTT,CASSYSRSGIMSDTQYF,TRBV6-5,.,.,TRBJ2-3
TGTGCCAGCAGCTTGGCAGGGGCCAGGAATCAGCCCCAGCATTTT,CASSLAGARNQPQHF,TRBV7-2,few,.,TRBJ1-5
TGCAGTGGTTCCGGGACTAGCGGAGCATACAATGAGCAGTTCTTC,CSGSGTSGAYNEQFF,TRBV20-1,many,TRBD2,TRBJ2-1
TGTGCCAGCGCGAAGGTAGACTCCTACGAGCAGTACTTC,CASAKVDSYEQYF,TRBV7-2,.,.,TRBJ2-7
TGTGCCAGCAGCTTAGTTCCACTAGCGGGAGGGTACCAAGAGACCCAGTACTTC,CASSLVPLAGGYQETQYF,TRBV11-2,many,TRBD2,TRBJ2-5
TGTGCCTGCAGTTATTACTCGCTCCGGGACAGCCATAACTATGGCTACACCTTC,CACSYYSLRDSHNYGYTF,TRBV2,few,TRBD1,TRBJ1-2
TGCAGTGCTGGAGGGCCAGGGGCCCAGTACTTC,CSAGGPGAQYF,TRBV20-1,.,.,TRBJ2-5
TGTGCCAGCAGTCGGACCTTATCCTACGAGCAGTACTTC,CASSRTLSYEQYF,TRBV6-1,.,.,TRBJ2-7
TGTGCCAGCAGTTCCTCGCTTGGGGACTACGAGCAGTACTTC,CASSSSLGDYEQYF,TRBV28,.,.,TRBJ2-7
TGTGCCAGCAGCCTGACAGGGGGTAGGGACACCGGGGAGCTGTTTTTT,CASSLTGGRDTGELFF,TRBV4-2,.,TRBD1,TRBJ2-2
TGTGCCAGCAGCCAAGGGCTAGTCAAGACCCAGTACTTC,CASSQGLVKTQYF,TRBV3-1,.,.,TRBJ2-5
TGCGCCAGCAGCCCCCGGACTACAGATACGCAGTATTTT,CASSPRTTDTQYF,TRBV4-3,many,.,TRBJ2-3
TGCAGTGCTAGTCCCAGCGGGGAAGAGACCCAGTACTTC,CSASPSGEETQYF,TRBV20-1,.,TRBD2,TRBJ2-5
TGTGCCACCAGTGATTTGCCGCCAGTCGATCAGCCCCAGCATTTT,CATSDLPPVDQPQHF,TRBV24-1,many,.,TRBJ1-5
TGTGCCAGCGCAGAGCCTGGAAACACCATATATTTT,CASAEPGNTIYF,TRBV7-8,few,.,TRBJ1-3
TGTGCCAGCAGTTACAGGGCAGGTCATGGCTACACCTTC,CASSYRAGHGYTF,TRBV6-5,few,.,TRBJ1-2
TGCAGTGTGACACATAGCAATCAGCCCCAGCATTTT,CSVTHSNQPQHF,TRBV20-1,.,.,TRBJ1-5
TGCGCCAGCAGCTTGGGGGAGGACGACACCGGGGAGCTGTTTTTT,CASSLGEDDTGELFF,TRBV5-1,many,.,TRBJ2-2
TGTGCCAGCAGACAAGACGTCGGCGGCTACAATGAGCAGTTCTTC,CASRQDVGGYNEQFF,TRBV11-2,.,.,TRBJ2-1
TGTGCCAGCAGCTTGGGACAGATAAGGGATGAAAAACTGTTTTTT,CASSLGQIRDEKLFF,TRBV11-2,many,TRBD1,TRBJ1-4
TGTGCCAGCAGCCAACCCGAACCATACGAGCAGTACTTC,CASSQPEPYEQYF,TRBV3-1,many,.,TRBJ2-7
TGCAGTGCTAGACAGCTAGCGGTCTACGAGCAGTACTTC,CSARQLAVYEQYF,TRBV20-1,.,TRBD2,TRBJ2-7
TGTGCCATCATGGCGGGAGGGCCAATAAATGAGCAGTTCTTC,CAIMAGGPINEQFF,TRBV10-3,few,TRBD2,TRBJ2-1
TGTGCCGCCTCCGGGGCCTCCTACGAGCAGTACTTC,CAASGASYEQYF,TRBV10-3,.,.,TRBJ2-7
TGTGCCAGCAGTTTATTGAACACTGAAGCTTTCTTT,CASSLLNTEAFF,TRBV12-3/TRBV12-4,many,.,TRBJ1-1
TGTGCCAGCAGCCAAGGAATTAGCGGGATCAACTACGAGCAGTACTTC,CASSQGISGINYEQYF,TRBV3-1,.,TRBD2,TRBJ2-7
TGTGCCAGCAGTTCCCCTAGGGGGACTAGCGGAACAGATACGCAGTATTTT,CASSSPRGTSGTDTQYF,TRBV28,few,TRBD2,TRBJ2-3
TGTGCCAGCAGAGGCGGAGGGGGGACCGGGGAGCTGTTTTTT,CASRGGGGTGELFF,TRBV6-2/TRBV6-3,few,.,TRBJ2-2
TGTGCCAGTAGTATAGACAGGGGGGGTGAGCAGTTCTTC,CASSIDRGGEQFF,TRBV19,few,.,TRBJ2-1
TGTGCCAGCAGCGGCATTGGGACAGAGGGTTCTTTCAGGGAGCTGTTTTTT,CASSGIGTEGSFRELFF,TRBV7-2,few,TRBD1,TRBJ2-2
TGTGCCAGCAGCTTAGGGGGGGGGGCTATCTCTGGGGCCAACGTCCTGACTTTC,CASSLGGGAISGANVLTF,TRBV7-6,many,.,TRBJ2-6
TGTGCCAGCAGCACCGGGACTCTTCTTGGCGGGGAGCTGTTTTTT,CASSTGTLLGGELFF,TRBV7-8,many,.,TRBJ2-2
TGTGCCAGCAGTTCAAGAACCAGTACCTACGAGCAGTACTTC,CASSSRTSTYEQYF,TRBV6-2/TRBV6-3,many,.,TRBJ2-7
TGTGCCAGCAGCGCGGGCCGATACAATGAGCAGTTCTTC,CASSAGRYNEQFF,TRBV7-2,few,.,TRBJ2-1
TGCGCCAGCAGCTTGGGGGGATTAGGGTTACCGGATTTTTCATTC,CASSLGGLGLPDFSF,TRBV5-1,many,.,TRBJ2-7
TGCGCCAGCAGCCAAGTTGGGCGGGTCACAGATACGCAGTATTTT,CASSQVGRVTDTQYF,TRBV4-3,few,.,TRBJ2-3
TGCAGCGCGCGCGTTTCTAGCGGGACCTACGAGCAGTACTTC,CSARVSSGTYEQYF,TRBV29-1,many,TRBD2,TRBJ2-7
TGCAGCGGCGGGCGGGAGATTGGCGAGCAGTACTTC,CSGGREIGEQYF,TRBV29-1,many,TRBD2,TRBJ2-7
TGTGCCAGCACCAACGACAACACCGGGGAGCTGTTTTTT,CASTNDNTGELFF,TRBV12-3/TRBV12-4,few,.,TRBJ2-2
TGTGCCAGCAGTTTTGGGGGGGGGCCCACTGAAGCTTTCTTT,CASSFGGGPTEAFF,TRBV12-3/TRBV12-4,many,.,TRBJ1-1
TGTGCCAGTAGTACGACAAGAGAAGAGACCCAGTACTTC,CASSTTREETQYF,TRBV19,.,.,TRBJ2-5